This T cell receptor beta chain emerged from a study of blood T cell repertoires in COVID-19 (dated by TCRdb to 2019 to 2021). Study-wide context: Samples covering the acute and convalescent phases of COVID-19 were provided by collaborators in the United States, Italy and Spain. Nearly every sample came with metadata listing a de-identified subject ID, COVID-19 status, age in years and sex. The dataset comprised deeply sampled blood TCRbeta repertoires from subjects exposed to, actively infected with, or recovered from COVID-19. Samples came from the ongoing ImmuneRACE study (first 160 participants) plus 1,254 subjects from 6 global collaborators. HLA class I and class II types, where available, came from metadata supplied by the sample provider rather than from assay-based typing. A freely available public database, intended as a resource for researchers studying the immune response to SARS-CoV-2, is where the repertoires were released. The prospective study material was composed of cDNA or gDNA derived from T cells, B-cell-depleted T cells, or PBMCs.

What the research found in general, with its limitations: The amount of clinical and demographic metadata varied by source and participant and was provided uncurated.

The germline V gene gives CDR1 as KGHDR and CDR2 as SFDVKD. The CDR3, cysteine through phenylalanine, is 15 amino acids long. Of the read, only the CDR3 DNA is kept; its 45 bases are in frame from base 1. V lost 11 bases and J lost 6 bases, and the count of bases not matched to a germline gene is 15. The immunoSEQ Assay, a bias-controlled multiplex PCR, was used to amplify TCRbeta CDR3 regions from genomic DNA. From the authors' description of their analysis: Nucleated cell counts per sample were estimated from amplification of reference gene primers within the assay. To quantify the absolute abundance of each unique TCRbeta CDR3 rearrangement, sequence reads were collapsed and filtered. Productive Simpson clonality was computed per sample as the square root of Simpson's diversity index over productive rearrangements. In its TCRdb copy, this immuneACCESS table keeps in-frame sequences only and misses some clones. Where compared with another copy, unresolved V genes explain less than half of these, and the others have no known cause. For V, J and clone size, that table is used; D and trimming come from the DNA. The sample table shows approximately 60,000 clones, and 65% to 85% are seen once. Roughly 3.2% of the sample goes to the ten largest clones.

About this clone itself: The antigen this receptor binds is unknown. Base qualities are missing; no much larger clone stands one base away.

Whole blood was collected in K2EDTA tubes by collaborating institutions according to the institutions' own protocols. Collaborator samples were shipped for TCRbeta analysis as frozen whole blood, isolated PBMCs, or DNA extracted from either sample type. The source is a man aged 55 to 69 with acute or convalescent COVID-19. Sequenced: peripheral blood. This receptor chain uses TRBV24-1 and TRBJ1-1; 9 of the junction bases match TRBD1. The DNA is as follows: TGTGCCAGACGGTACCCGGACAGGGGAGTCGCTGAAGCTTTCTTT. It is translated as CARRYPDRGVAEAFF.